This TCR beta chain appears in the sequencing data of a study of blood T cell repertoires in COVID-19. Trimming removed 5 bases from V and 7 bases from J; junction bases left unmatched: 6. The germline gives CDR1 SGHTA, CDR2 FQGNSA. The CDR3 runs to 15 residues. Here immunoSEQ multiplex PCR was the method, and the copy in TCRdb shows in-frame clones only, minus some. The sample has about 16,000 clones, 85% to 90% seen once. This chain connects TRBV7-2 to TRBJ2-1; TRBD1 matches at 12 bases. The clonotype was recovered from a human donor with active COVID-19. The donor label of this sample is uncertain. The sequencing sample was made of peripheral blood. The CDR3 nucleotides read TGTGCCAGCAGCGCCCGGGACAGGGGGCGGAATGAGCAGTTCTTC. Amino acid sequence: CASSARDRGRNEQFF. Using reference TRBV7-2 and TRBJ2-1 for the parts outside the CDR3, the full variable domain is GAGVSQSPSNKVTEKGKDVELRCDPISGHTALYWYRQSLGQGLEFLIYFQGNSAPDKSGLPSDRFSAERTGGSVSTLTIQRTQQEDSAVYLCASSARDRGRNEQFFGPGTRLTVL.